This TCR beta chain was obtained from a study of T cell repertoires in cytomegalovirus infection. TCRdb passed the reads through MiXCR, listing each CDR3 protein once. The top ten hold 2.8% of the sample, which has 680,000 or so distinct CDR3 sequences, 35% seen once. Sequenced input: PBMCs. This TCR was sampled from a human donor in good health (CMV status not recorded). Some clones in this sample may be carry-over from other donors' samples.

CDR3 nucleotide sequence: TGCGCCAGCAGCTCAGCGTACTCTGGAAACACCATATATTTT. It yields the protein CASSSAYSGNTIYF. The gene calls are TRBV4-1 and TRBJ1-3; D gene uncertain. V lost 5 bases and J 0 bases, leaving 8 bases between the germline ends. CDR3 length: 14 amino acids. Germline V CDR1 and CDR2: MGHRA, YSYEKL.